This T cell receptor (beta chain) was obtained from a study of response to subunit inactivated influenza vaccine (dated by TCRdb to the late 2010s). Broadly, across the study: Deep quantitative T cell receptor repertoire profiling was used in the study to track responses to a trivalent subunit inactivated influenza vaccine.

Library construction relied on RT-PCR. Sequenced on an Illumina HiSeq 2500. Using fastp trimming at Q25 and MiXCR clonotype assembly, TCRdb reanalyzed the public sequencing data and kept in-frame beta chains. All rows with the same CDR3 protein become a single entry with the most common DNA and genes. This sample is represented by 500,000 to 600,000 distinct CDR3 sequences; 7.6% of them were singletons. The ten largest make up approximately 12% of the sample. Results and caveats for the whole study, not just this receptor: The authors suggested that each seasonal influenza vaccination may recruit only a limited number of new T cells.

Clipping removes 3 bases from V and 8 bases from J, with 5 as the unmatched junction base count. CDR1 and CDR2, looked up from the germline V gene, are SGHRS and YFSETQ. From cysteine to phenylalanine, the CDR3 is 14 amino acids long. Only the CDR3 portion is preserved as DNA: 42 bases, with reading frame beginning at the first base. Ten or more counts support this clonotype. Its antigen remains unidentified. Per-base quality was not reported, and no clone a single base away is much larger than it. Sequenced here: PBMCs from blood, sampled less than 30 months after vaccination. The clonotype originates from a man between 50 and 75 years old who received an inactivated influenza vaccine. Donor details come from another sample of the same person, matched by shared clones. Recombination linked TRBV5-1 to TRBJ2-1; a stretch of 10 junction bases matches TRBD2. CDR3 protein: CASSWRTSGDEQFF. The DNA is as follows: TGCGCCAGCAGCTGGAGGACTAGCGGCGATGAGCAGTTCTTC. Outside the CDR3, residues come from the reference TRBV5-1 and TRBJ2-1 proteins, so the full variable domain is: KAGVTQTPRYLIKTRGQQVTLSCSPISGHRSVSWYQQTPGQGLQFLFEYFSETQRNKGNFPGRFSGRQFSNSRSEMNVSTLELGDSALYLCASSWRTSGDEQFFGPGTRLTVL.